This T cell receptor (beta chain) was retrieved from a study of T cell responses to AZD1222 COVID-19 vaccine (dated by TCRdb to the early 2020s). Background for the entire study: AZD1222 recipients whose second dose came at about 4 weeks and those whose second dose came at about 12 weeks were combined into one group, since spike-specific TCR depth and breadth did not differ between the two schedules. A total of 230 to 250 trial participants underwent TCR sequencing, of whom approximately 210 received two doses of AZD1222 and about 25 received two doses of the MenACWY control vaccine. Trial participants were enrolled into age subgroups of 18-55, 56-69 and 70-plus years, which contained about 150, 28 and 57 TCR-sequenced participants, respectively. The investigation overall reported the following: In the small 56-69-year group, the increase in depth fell short of significance, most likely because of low power. Reportedly, almost half of the unique spike-specific TCRs recognized epitopes lying outside the regions that are mutated in the B.1.351 and B.1.1.7 variants. After two AZD1222 doses, spike-specific TCR breadth and depth were significantly higher than at day 0 and than in MenACWY recipients. Most participants were white British and females outnumbered males, and the authors suggested that clonal diversity may have been underestimated. Conclusions about previously exposed vaccinees are limited because only six or seven AZD1222 recipients were SARS-CoV-2 seropositive at baseline. Vaccine-associated CD4 TCRs spanned the whole spike protein, with dominant responses in regions 160-218 and 743-854. Because no day 14 peak-response samples were available, repertoires were characterized only after the peak T cell response.

The meaning of the sample's time point label: baseline before first vaccination. Vaccinee samples were obtained from the UK trials COV001 and COV002, which included a single-blind randomized controlled phase 2/3 trial of AZD1222 (ChAdOx1 nCoV-19) in healthy adults. Trial participant PBMC samples were collected at day 0 and day 28 after the second dose for TCRbeta chain sequencing. A note on this clone: This receptor's antigen is unknown. No base quality values were provided; no much bigger clone lies one nucleotide off.

The CDR3 regions of human TCRbeta chains were analyzed by immunosequencing. Per the authors' processing: TCRs in the repertoires were compared against a reference library of SARS-CoV-2-specific TCRs that had been generated with the MIRA antigen-specificity platform. Breadth was defined as the fraction of unique TCRs that were SARS-CoV-2-associated. Depth was defined as the fraction of total T cells that were SARS-CoV-2-associated. Using the MIRA data, each spike-specific TCR was mapped to the spike region that the TCR reacts to and placed in a CD4 or CD8 class. Log10-transformed breadth and depth values were compared by one-way ANOVA with Sidak's multiple comparisons tests. Entries here come from immuneACCESS through TCRdb and include only in-frame sequences with V and J called. Some clones fail to appear in such tables; in the studies checked, an unresolved V gene covers under half of the shortfall, and the cause of the remainder is unknown. V and J calls and clone size are given by that table; D and trimming were obtained from the DNA. A total of some 190,000 clones appear in this sample, 80% to 95% of them only once. The ten largest clones add up to over 1% of the sample.

The CDR3 sequence holds 13 residues, the cysteine and phenylalanine included. Only the CDR3 region is kept as DNA, spanning 39 bases read in frame from base 1. According to the germline V gene, CDR1 reads LGHNA and CDR2 reads YNFKEQ. V loses 0 bases, J loses 11 bases, and the germline ends lie 13 bases apart. The sample was peripheral blood, taken on day 0 of AZD1222 vaccination. The sequence was obtained from an adult in good health. The chain was built from TRBV4-2 and TRBJ1-1; the D gene is possibly TRBD1, with 6 bases matching. The CDR3 region: CASSQDTGLVAFF. The nucleotides are TGTGCCAGCAGCCAAGACACAGGGTTGGTGGCTTTCTTT.